This T cell receptor beta chain originates from a study of blood T cell repertoires in COVID-19. Study as a whole: COVID-19 samples, acute and convalescent, were from the United States, Italy and Spain. From T cells, B-cell-depleted T cells, or PBMCs came the material, which was cDNA or gDNA.

In the original analysis: Reference gene primers were amplified, and this amplification served to estimate nucleated cell counts. The table came from immunoSEQ multiplex PCR; TCRdb's copy has only in-frame clones and leaves some out. The DNA was the basis for D and trimming; V, J and clone size are from that table. Of around 140,000 clones in the sample, around 88% were seen once. The junction had 7 bases not matched to a gene; V was cut back by 4 bases and J by 2 bases. Germline loops: CDR1 SGHDN, CDR2 FVKESK. This CDR3 comprises 16 residues. The receptor's source is a man in his forties or fifties with active or convalescent COVID-19. J is TRBJ2-3 and V is TRBV14, with TRBD1 identical over 9 bases. Sequencing input: peripheral blood. The CDR3 DNA follows: TGTGCCAGCAGCCTCGCCGGGACAGGGACCACAGATACGCAGTATTTT. Translation gives CASSLAGTGTTDTQYF.